This section outlines one T cell receptor (beta chain) sequence together with its context. Its antigen remains unknown. The sample originates from a study of post-analysis software for immune sequencing data. The study, taken as a whole, reports: Controls had significantly higher normalized Chao1 diversity than multiple sclerosis patients.

Every TCR beta cDNA library bore unique molecular identifiers. TCRdb passed the PCR reads through MiXCR, listing each CDR3 protein once. The sample lists hundreds of thousands of distinct CDR3 sequences; about 60% were seen once. The sample taken for sequencing was blood. This sequence originates from a girl aged 2 to 10 with multiple sclerosis.

The CDR3 protein is CASSAASGNQPQHF. CDR3 nucleotides: TGTGCCAGCAGCGCCGCCTCGGGGAATCAGCCCCAGCATTTT. The rearrangement links TRBV9 to TRBJ1-5; D gene uncertain. Germline CDR1 is SGDLS and CDR2 is YYNGEE. CDR3 length: 14 residues. Trimming took off 3 bases at V and 4 bases at J, with 11 bases between the two ends.